The rows below give T cell receptor beta chains drawn from one sample of a study of identical twins. MiXCR was run by TCRdb on the 5' RACE reads, yielding one entry per CDR3 protein. The sample comprises 250,000 or so distinct CDR3 sequences, about 7.5% of which are singletons, and roughly 5.4% rests with the top ten. This same sample was also taken into another study, of yellow fever vaccine responses in identical twins.

Sequencing was carried out using CD8+ T cells sorted from blood. These receptor sequences come from a woman younger than 35 in good health. The CDR3 runs from the conserved cysteine through the conserved F or W. A D gene is named only where the DNA matches it firmly. For some rows the clone size is stated as once, few or many, or as a class when expanded; others skip it.

abundance	v_gene	d_gene	len	CDR3aa
few	TRBV2	NA	13	CASSLEEAGTQYF
NA	TRBV3-1	NA	17	CASSQDPLPSGANVLTF
few	TRBV6-5	NA	15	CASSYSGELDEKLFF
NA	TRBV21-1	NA	14	CASSALQGKETQYF
many	TRBV12-3/TRBV12-4	NA	15	CASSIGGSSYNEQFF
few	TRBV27	TRBD1	20	CASSPRLGTGEFAGANVLTF
many	TRBV15	NA	14	CATSRVEGDEPQHF
NA	TRBV3-1	NA	16	CASSRDLGTSYNEQFF
NA	TRBV13	NA	13	CASSSLGNTEAFF
many	TRBV12-3/TRBV12-4	NA	15	CASSFPAGLDYGYTF
few	TRBV21-1	NA	14	CASSKARRVDGYTF
many	TRBV7-6	TRBD2	15	CASSLELGLADTQYF
many	TRBV5-1	NA	15	CASSYTFSSYNEQFF
many	TRBV3-1	NA	11	CASSRRDEQFF
many	TRBV12-3/TRBV12-4	TRBD1	14	CASSLGTGSQPQHF
few	TRBV15	NA	16	CATSTLYRSLQETQYF
few	TRBV14	NA	14	CASSQVEKTYEQYF
few	TRBV9	NA	11	CASSRSNEQFF
few	TRBV10-3	NA	14	CAISESGRPYEQYF
NA	TRBV29-1	TRBD1	14	CSITGGTGANVLTF
NA	TRBV5-5	NA	14	CASSLATDFYGYTF
few	TRBV2	TRBD1	17	CASSEAGTGASDQPQHF
many	TRBV7-9	NA	15	CASSLVRQGTDTQYF
NA	TRBV28	NA	15	CASSKVGAGTDTQYF
many	TRBV16	NA	12	CASTSESYEQYF
NA	TRBV9	TRBD2	18	CASSALGLAGRNYNEQFF
NA	TRBV5-5	NA	13	CASGGGEGQPQHF
many	TRBV6-1	NA	15	CASSTVTGIHSPLHF
few	TRBV12-3/TRBV12-4	NA	14	CASSPPGSNNEQFF
few	TRBV20-1	TRBD2	14	CSADIAGGGETQYF
many	TRBV3-1	TRBD1	16	CASSQDSGGRDTEAFF
NA	TRBV12-3/TRBV12-4	NA	18	CTSSLGIPAHLAKNIQYF
few	TRBV7-8	TRBD1	17	CASLRTPLGQGDNEQFF
few	TRBV5-1	NA	14	CASSLGLVYNEQFF
few	TRBV29-1	TRBD2	17	CSVDRGPAGGNTGELFF
few	TRBV11-2	NA	15	CASSPQGASGNTIYF
NA	TRBV12-3/TRBV12-4	NA	14	CASSYTGTKNIQYF
many	TRBV7-6	NA	16	CASSLASGGTTDTQYF
NA	TRBV7-6	NA	16	CASSLVKGTLNTEAFF
many	TRBV20-1	TRBD2	16	CSARDPEGGPFNEQFF
NA	TRBV15	NA	13	CATGQTNYNEQFF